This T cell receptor (beta chain) comes out of a study of identical twins. Study-wide points: There was more out-of-frame TCR alpha sharing in monozygotic twins than models estimated. Insertions were reduced in abundant cord blood beta clonotypes but not in memory repertoires.

One entry per CDR3 protein, called by TCRdb with MiXCR from the 5' RACE reads. The sample lists around 680,000 distinct CDR3 sequences; 8.6% were seen once. This clonotype was seen only a few times. What it recognizes is unknown. These same records also appear under a second study, on yellow fever vaccine responses in identical twins. As that study records: Reported findings indicate that twins' vaccine T cell responses seemed partially convergent, partially personalized.

The sequencing input was PBMCs. This receptor was identified in a woman under 30 in good health.

The CDR3 spells CASSLGTRNHNEQFF. CDR3 coding DNA: TGTGCCAGCAGCTTGGGGACTAGAAATCACAATGAGCAGTTCTTC. The chain combines TRBV7-9 with TRBJ2-1; TRBD2 matches 8 bases. The germline gives CDR1 SEHNR, CDR2 FQNEAQ (reference sequence). V was pared by 3 bases and J by 5 bases, with 6 bases of the junction left unmatched. There are 15 residues in the CDR3.